The clone carrying this TCR beta chain appeared once. Sequenced by immunoSEQ multiplex PCR; TCRdb stores in-frame clones only, minus some. Here the sample spans tens of thousands of clones, roughly 80% being singletons. This specimen comes from a study of T cell clones after liver transplantation. Looked up from germline, CDR1 is SGDLS and CDR2 is YYNGEE. Trimming shortened V by 4 bases and J by 7 bases, and 15 bases separated the two germline ends. The CDR3 contains 14 residues. The sequencing here drew on CD4+ T cells from blood, taken 12 months after liver transplant. The clonotype comes from a human patient who received a liver transplant. Some T cells here may be from the graft donor. The chain is built from TRBV9 and TRBJ2-1; TRBD1 or TRBD2 may be the D gene (5 bases each). CDR3: CASSRDPGPNEQFF. The CDR3 bases are TGTGCCAGCAGCCGGGACCCCGGACCTAATGAGCAGTTCTTC.